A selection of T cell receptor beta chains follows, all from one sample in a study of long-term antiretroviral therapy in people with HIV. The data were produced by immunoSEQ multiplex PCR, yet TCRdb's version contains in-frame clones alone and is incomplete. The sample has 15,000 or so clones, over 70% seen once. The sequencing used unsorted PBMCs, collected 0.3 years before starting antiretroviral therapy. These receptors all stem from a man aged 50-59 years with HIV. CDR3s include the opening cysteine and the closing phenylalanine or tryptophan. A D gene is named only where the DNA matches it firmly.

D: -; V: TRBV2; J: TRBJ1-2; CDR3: CASSPGSVNYGYTF; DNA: TGTGCCAGCAGCCCCGGGTCTGTAAACTATGGCTACACCTTC
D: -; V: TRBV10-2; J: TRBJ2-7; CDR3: CASSYSGSGEQYF; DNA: TGTGCCAGCAGTTACTCGGGGAGTGGCGAGCAGTACTTC
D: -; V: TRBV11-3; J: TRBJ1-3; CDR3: CASSLGHDSGNTIYF; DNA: TGTGCCAGCAGCTTGGGACATGACTCTGGAAACACCATATATTTT
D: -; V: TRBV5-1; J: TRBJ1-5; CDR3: CASSLGPNQPQHF; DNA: TGCGCCAGCAGCTTGGGACCTAATCAGCCCCAGCATTTT
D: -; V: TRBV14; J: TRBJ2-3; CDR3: CASSQDLRRLNDTQYF; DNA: TGTGCCAGCAGCCAAGATCTGCGGAGGCTAAACGATACGCAGTATTTT
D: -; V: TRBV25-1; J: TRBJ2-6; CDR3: CASSFGAAQTGANVLTF; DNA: TGTGCCAGCAGTTTTGGAGCGGCACAAACTGGGGCCAACGTCCTGACTTTC
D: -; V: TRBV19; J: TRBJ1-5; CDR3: CASSTDLRQPQHF; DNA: TGTGCCAGTAGTACCGACCTAAGGCAGCCCCAGCATTTT
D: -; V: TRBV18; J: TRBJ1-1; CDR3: CASLQGARDTEAFF; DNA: TGTGCCAGCTTACAAGGGGCCAGGGACACTGAAGCTTTCTTT
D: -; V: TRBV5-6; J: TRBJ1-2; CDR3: CASSPPDRLTNYGYTF; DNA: TGTGCCAGCAGCCCCCCGGACAGACTGACTAACTATGGCTACACCTTC
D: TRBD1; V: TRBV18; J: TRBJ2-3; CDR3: CASSPTGFGVGDTQYF; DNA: TGTGCCAGCTCACCGACAGGGTTTGGGGTCGGGGATACGCAGTATTTT